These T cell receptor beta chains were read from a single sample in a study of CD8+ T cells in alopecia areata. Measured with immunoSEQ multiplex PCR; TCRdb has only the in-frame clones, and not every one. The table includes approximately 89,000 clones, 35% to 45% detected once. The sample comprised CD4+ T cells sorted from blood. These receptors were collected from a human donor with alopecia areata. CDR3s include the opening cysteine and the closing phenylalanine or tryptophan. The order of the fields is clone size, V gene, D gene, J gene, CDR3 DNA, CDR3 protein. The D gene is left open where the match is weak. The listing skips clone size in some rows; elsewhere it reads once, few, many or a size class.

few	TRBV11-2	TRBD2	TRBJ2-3	TGTGCCAGCAGCCTCCGGACTAGTTATACCGATACGCAGTATTTT	CASSLRTSYTDTQYF
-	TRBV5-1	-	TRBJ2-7	TGCGCCAGCAGCTTGGGCGGATCAATCTACGAGCAGTACTTC	CASSLGGSIYEQYF
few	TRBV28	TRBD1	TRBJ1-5	TGTGCCAGCAGCCCTCAGGGGGGAGGCAATCAGCCCCAGCATTTT	CASSPQGGGNQPQHF
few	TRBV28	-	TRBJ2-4	TGTGCCAGCGCTTATTTGGGGGCGGGGCCCGCGATTCAGTACTTC	CASAYLGAGPAIQYF
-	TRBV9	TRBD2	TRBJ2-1	TGTGCCAGCAGCCCAACTAGCGGCCATGAGCAGTTCTTC	CASSPTSGHEQFF
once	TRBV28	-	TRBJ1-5	TGTGCCAGCAGACCGGACAGCAATCAGCCCCAGCATTTT	CASRPDSNQPQHF
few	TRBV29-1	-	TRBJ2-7	TGCAGCGTCACCTCGGGCCAGGTGGGCGACGAGCAGTACTTC	CSVTSGQVGDEQYF
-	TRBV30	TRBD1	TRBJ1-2	TGTGCCTGGAGTGCTGGGACAGGGGGCGCGATCTTCGGTGGCTACACCTTC	CAWSAGTGGAIFGGYTF
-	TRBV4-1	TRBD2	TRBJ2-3	TGCGCCAGCAGCCAAGAATTAGCGGGGCCACGCATGAATACGCAGTATTTT	CASSQELAGPRMNTQYF
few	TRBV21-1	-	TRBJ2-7	TGTGCCAGCATCAACCCGGACGTCTCCTACGAGCAGTACTTC	CASINPDVSYEQYF
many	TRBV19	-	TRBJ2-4	TGTGCCAGTAGTATACAGGGGCGTTCGGCCAAAAACATTCAGTACTTC	CASSIQGRSAKNIQYF
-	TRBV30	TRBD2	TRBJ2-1	TGTGCCGCTGGGCGGGGGGTCAGGGCTGAGCAGTTCTTC	CAAGRGVRAEQFF
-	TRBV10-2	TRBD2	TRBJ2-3	TGCGCCAGCAGACTAGCGAACACAGATACGCAGTATTTT	CASRLANTDTQYF
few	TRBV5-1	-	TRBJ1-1	TGCGCCAGCCGATTGGGGATGGGGGAGGACACTGAAGCTTTCTTT	CASRLGMGEDTEAFF
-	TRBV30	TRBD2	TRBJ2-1	TGTGCCGGGACTACCGGTGTGTTTGAGCAGTTCTTC	CAGTTGVFEQFF
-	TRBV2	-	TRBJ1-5	TGTGCCAGCAGCCAAATCCAGAGTAATCAGCCCCAGCATTTT	CASSQIQSNQPQHF
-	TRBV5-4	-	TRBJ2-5	TGTGCCAGCAGCCCTCGGGCAGCCCAAGAGACCCAGTACTTC	CASSPRAAQETQYF
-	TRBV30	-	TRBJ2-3	TGTGCCTGGGCCTCCACAGATACGCAGTATTTT	CAWASTDTQYF